This T cell receptor (beta chain) was sequenced during a study of blood T cell repertoires in COVID-19. Study as a whole: The origin of the acute and convalescent COVID-19 samples was the United States, Italy and Spain. T cells, B-cell-depleted T cells, or PBMCs supplied cDNA or gDNA.

Authors' processing steps: For nucleated cells, counts were estimated from reference gene primer amplification. The table came from immunoSEQ multiplex PCR; TCRdb's copy has only in-frame clones and leaves some out. The V and J calls and clone size come from that table; D and trimming were worked out from the DNA. The sample has approximately 120,000 clones, approximately 77% seen once. Germline V gene lookup returns CDR1 LNHNV and CDR2 YYDKDF (reference sequence). The CDR3 covers 15 residues. Trimming shortened V by 5 bases and J by 0 bases, and 12 bases separated the two germline ends. This chain links TRBV15 with TRBJ2-3, with a possible D match to TRBD2 (5 bases). Sequenced input: peripheral blood. The origin of this receptor is a man older than 75 with acute or convalescent COVID-19. CDR3 DNA sequence: TGTGCCACCAGCCGAAACTCGGGGAGCACAGATACGCAGTATTTT. Protein sequence: CATSRNSGSTDTQYF.